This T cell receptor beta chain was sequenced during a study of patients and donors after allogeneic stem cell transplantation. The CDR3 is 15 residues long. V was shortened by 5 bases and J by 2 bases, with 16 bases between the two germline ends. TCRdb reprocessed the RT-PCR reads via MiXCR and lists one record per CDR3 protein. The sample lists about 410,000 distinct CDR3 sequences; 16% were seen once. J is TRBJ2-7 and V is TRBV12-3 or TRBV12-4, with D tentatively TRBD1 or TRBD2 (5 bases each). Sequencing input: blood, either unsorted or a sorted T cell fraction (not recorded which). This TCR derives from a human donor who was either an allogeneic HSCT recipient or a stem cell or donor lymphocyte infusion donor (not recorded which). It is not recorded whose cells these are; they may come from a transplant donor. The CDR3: CASSISGPSPYEQYF. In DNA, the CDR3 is TGTGCCAGCAGTATCTCGGGACCCTCTCCCTACGAGCAGTACTTC.